The T cell receptor (beta chain) described here comes from a study of resident and recirculating memory T cells in vitiligo. Study-level background: Samples were epidermis from two lesional and two nonlesional sites, plus PBMCs. Findings and limits, study-wide: Sequences differed between biopsy sites and patients, suggesting private specificity.

Assay: immunoSEQ multiplex PCR; the TCRdb copy retains only in-frame clones and omits some. The table shows 60,000 to 80,000 clones, with approximately 90% occurring only once. A note on this clone: Its antigen remains unknown.

Germline lookup yields CDR1 MNHEY and CDR2 SVGAGI. V was trimmed by 2 bases and J by 6 bases, leaving 19 bases between them. CDR3 size: 16 residues. Patients had to be free of confetti depigmentation, indicating active vitiligo. V usage is TRBV6-5 and J usage is TRBJ2-5, with a weak D call TRBD1 (5 bases). This sequence originates from a male donor with vitiligo. Sequenced input: blood. CDR3 nucleotides: TGTGCCAGCAGTTACGATACGGCAGGGCCGCTGAAGACCCAGTACTTC. It is translated as CASSYDTAGPLKTQYF.